This T cell receptor beta chain derives from a study of blood T cell repertoires in COVID-19. Whole-study context: Acute and convalescent COVID-19 samples came from the United States, Italy and Spain. In each case, the material was cDNA or gDNA derived from T cells, B-cell-depleted T cells, or PBMCs.

In the study's own analysis: Estimates of nucleated cell counts were drawn from the amplification of reference gene primers. Data came from immunoSEQ multiplex PCR; TCRdb stores just in-frame clones and leaves some out. The V and J calls and the clone size are those of that table, but D and trimming were determined from the DNA. The sample consists of approximately 61,000 clones, 75% to 90% of them appearing once. CDR3 length: 15 amino acids. Trimming took 1 base from V and 6 from J; bases not matched to a gene: 8. In germline, CDR1 is LGHNA, CDR2 YSLEER. This chain uses TRBV4-3 with TRBJ2-7; 8 nucleotides align to TRBD1. The source is a human donor in a cohort sampled during active COVID-19. The sequenced sample was peripheral blood. The CDR3 loop reads CASSQGRDRISEQYF. The CDR3 coding sequence is TGCGCCAGCAGCCAAGGCCGGGACAGGATCTCCGAGCAGTACTTC.